Below, 15 T cell receptor beta chains from the same sample are listed, as sequenced in a study of shared clonotypes between healthy human individuals. Measured with immunoSEQ multiplex PCR; TCRdb has only the in-frame clones, and not every one. The sample shows about 2.3 million clones, less than 95% of them seen only once. The sequenced material came from naive CD4+ T cells from PBMCs. The sample's subset: CD45RA+ positively selected. All receptors come from a man between 18 and 35 years old in good health. Some clones in this sample may be carry-over from other donors' samples.

The J gene is TRBJ2-3, the V gene TRBV5-4, with D maybe TRBD1 (5 bases). This CDR3 comprises 16 residues. V lost 2 bases to trimming and J lost 0 bases, with 13 bases between them. CDR1 and CDR2 from the germline V gene are SGHNT and YYREEE (reference sequence). For the CDR3, the DNA is TGTGCCAGCAGCTTACAGGAGACCTCTAGCACAGATACGCAGTATTTT. Residues: CASSLQETSSTDTQYF. The whole variable domain, filled in from reference TRBV5-4 and TRBJ2-3, reads ETGVTQSPTHLIKTRGQQVTLRCSSQSGHNTVSWYQQALGQGPQFIFQYYREEENGRGNFPPRFSGLQFPNYSSELNVNALELDDSALYLCASSLQETSSTDTQYFGPGTRLTVL.

For the CDR3, the DNA is TGTGCCAGCAGTGACAGTGAAGCCAAAAACATTCAGTACTTC. Protein: CASSDSEAKNIQYF. The chain carries TRBV2 and TRBJ2-4; D uncertain. V was shortened by 3 bases and J by 0 bases, with 6 bases between the two germline ends. The germline CDR1 and CDR2 sequences are SNHLY and FYNNEI. The CDR3 is 14 amino acids.

This clone was recorded once. The chain is built from TRBV6-5 and TRBJ2-7; no clear D. There are 14 residues in the CDR3. Trimming took off 6 bases at V and 0 bases at J, with 12 bases between the two ends. CDR1 is MNHEY, CDR2 SVGAGI, per germline. CDR3 sequence: CASRAGPLSYEQYF. CDR3 DNA: TGTGCCAGCAGGGCAGGACCCCTCTCCTACGAGCAGTACTTC.

The chain joins TRBV29-1 to TRBJ2-3; 9 bases fit TRBD1. The ends lost 6 bases at V and 10 bases at J; junction bases unmatched: 8. The CDR3 contains 12 residues. Germline V gives CDR1 SQVTM, CDR2 ANQGSEA. The CDR3 reads CSVGQGGGAQYF. CDR3 sequence (DNA): TGCAGCGTGGGACAGGGAGGGGGTGCGCAGTATTTT.

V is TRBV6-1 and J is TRBJ2-4; 7 positions agree with TRBD1. The CDR3 is made up of 13 amino acids. Germline CDR1 MNHNS, CDR2 SASEGT. V shed 4 bases, J shed 10 bases, and the junction held 7 bases outside the gene matches. The CDR3 sequence is CASSGGTANIQYF. For the CDR3, the DNA is TGTGCCAGCAGTGGGGGGACAGCAAATATTCAGTACTTC.

This chain links TRBV9 with TRBJ2-2; D possibly corresponds to TRBD2 (5 bases). V dropped 7 bases and J dropped 3 bases, with 13 bases sitting between them. The CDR3 consists of 14 residues. CDR1 SGDLS and CDR2 YYNGEE come from the germline V gene. CDR3 amino acids: CASDWEPHTGELFF. CDR3 DNA sequence: TGTGCCAGCGACTGGGAGCCACACACCGGGGAGCTGTTTTTT.

The chain has TRBV30 and TRBJ2-2; D remains ambiguous. CDR3 length: 11 residues. CDR1 and CDR2 from the germline V gene are GTSNPN and SVGIG (reference sequence). V was cut by 3 bases and J by 7 bases, with 6 bases left in between. The CDR3 spells CAWRGHGELFF. Written as DNA, the CDR3 is TGTGCCTGGAGGGGTCACGGGGAGCTGTTTTTT.

The table lists this clone with a count of one. V is TRBV2 and J is TRBJ1-5; D is uncertain. Germline assignment: CDR1 SNHLY and CDR2 FYNNEI. The CDR3 contains 15 residues. V was shortened by 0 bases and J by 6 bases, with 12 bases between the two germline ends. The CDR3 nucleotides read TGTGCCAGCAGTGAAGCGCACGGGATTGCTCAGCCCCAGCATTTT. Translating it yields CASSEAHGIAQPQHF.

This chain connects TRBV18 to TRBJ2-3; TRBD1 aligns across 9 bases. Germline V CDR1 and CDR2: KGHSH, LQKENI. V lost 3 bases and J lost 1; bases outside the gene matches: 5. This CDR3 comprises 16 residues. CDR3 amino acids: CASSPNRGRGTDTQYF. The CDR3 nucleotides are TGTGCCAGCTCACCCAACAGGGGGCGAGGCACAGATACGCAGTATTTT.

The sample holds a few counts of this clone. In the same sample, other DNA sequences code for this CDR3. The rearrangement joins TRBV27 to TRBJ2-3; D unclear. V was clipped by 4 bases and J by 1 base, with 6 bases between them. Germline V gene sequence: CDR1 MNHEY, CDR2 SMNVEV (reference sequence). This CDR3 is 13 amino acids long. CDR3 loop: CASSWAGTDTQYF. The CDR3 DNA reads as TGTGCCAGCAGTTGGGCGGGCACAGATACGCAGTATTTT.

The gene calls are TRBV19 and TRBJ1-2, with D possibly matching TRBD1 (5 bases). V was trimmed by 8 bases and J by 1 base, leaving 11 bases between them. Germline CDR1 is LNHDA and CDR2 is SQIVND (reference sequence). The CDR3 has 13 residues. The CDR3 is CASSFQGNYGYTF. CDR3 nucleotide sequence: TGTGCCAGTTCGTTCCAGGGTAACTATGGCTACACCTTC.

V gene TRBV4-1 combines with J gene TRBJ2-5; 9 bases line up with TRBD2. CDR3 length: 18 amino acids. V shed 4 bases, J shed 5 bases, and the junction held 17 bases outside the gene matches. The V gene's germline CDR1 is MGHRA and CDR2 YSYEKL. DNA for the CDR3: TGCGCCAGCAGCCCCTACCAGGTGGCGGGAGGGCGGAGGGAGACCCAGTACTTC. It codes for CASSPYQVAGGRRETQYF.

The chain employs TRBV10-1 and TRBJ1-2; perhaps TRBD1 as D (5 bases). CDR3 size: 12 residues. Deletions cut 3 bases from V and 6 bases from J, with 8 bases between. CDR1 and CDR2 (germline): WNHNN, SYGVQD (reference sequence). CDR3 sequence: CASSDGGDGYTF. The DNA for the CDR3 is TGCGCCAGCAGTGATGGAGGGGATGGCTACACCTTC.

The chain combines TRBV4-2 with TRBJ2-5; D may be TRBD1 (7 bases). The CDR3 length is 15 residues. Trimming removed 1 base at V and 4 bases at J, with 13 bases between. Germline loops: CDR1 LGHNA, CDR2 YNFKEQ. The CDR3 loop reads CASSQVRQGGETQYF. In DNA form, the CDR3 reads TGTGCCAGCAGCCAAGTTAGGCAGGGGGGAGAGACCCAGTACTTC.

This rearrangement joins TRBV18 to TRBJ2-7; D is possibly TRBD1 (5 bases). The germline V gene has CDR1 KGHSH and CDR2 LQKENI. Trimming took 8 bases from V and 2 from J, leaving 16 bases between them. The CDR3 extends over 14 amino acids. This CDR3 is CASLSPDITYEQYF. Written as DNA, the CDR3 is TGTGCCAGCCTCTCCCCGGACATAACCTACGAGCAGTACTTC. Complete variable domain (other parts from reference TRBV18 and TRBJ2-7): NAGVMQNPRHLVRRRGQEARLRCSPMKGHSHVYWYRQLPEEGLKFMVYLQKENIIDESGMPKERFSAEFPKEGPSILRIQQVVRGDSAAYFCASLSPDITYEQYFGPGTRLTVT.